This T cell receptor beta chain was found in a study of cytomegalovirus exposure and HLA in healthy donors. Study results and limitations: Confirmation in vitro established that a few CMV-associated chains were specific for CMV antigens. Most CMV-associated TCR beta chains were later found to appear HLA-restricted.

Looked up from germline, CDR1 is SGDLS and CDR2 is YYNGEE. V dropped 3 bases and J dropped 0 bases, with 13 bases sitting between them. CDR3 length: 16 amino acids. PCR primers comprised 60 Vbeta and 13 Jbeta primers. Sequencing was performed with immunoSEQ multiplex PCR; in TCRdb, only in-frame clones are kept and a portion is missing. This sample has 99,000 or so clones, with over 70% found just once. A remark on this clone: What it binds is not known.

Sequenced sample: PBMCs. V and J are TRBV9 and TRBJ1-5; D is perhaps TRBD1 (6 bases). The receptor comes from a woman aged 40 to 50 in good health and CMV-seropositive. CDR3 in amino acids: CASSGQDLYSNQPQHF. The DNA of the CDR3 is TGTGCCAGCAGCGGACAGGACCTATATAGCAATCAGCCCCAGCATTTT.